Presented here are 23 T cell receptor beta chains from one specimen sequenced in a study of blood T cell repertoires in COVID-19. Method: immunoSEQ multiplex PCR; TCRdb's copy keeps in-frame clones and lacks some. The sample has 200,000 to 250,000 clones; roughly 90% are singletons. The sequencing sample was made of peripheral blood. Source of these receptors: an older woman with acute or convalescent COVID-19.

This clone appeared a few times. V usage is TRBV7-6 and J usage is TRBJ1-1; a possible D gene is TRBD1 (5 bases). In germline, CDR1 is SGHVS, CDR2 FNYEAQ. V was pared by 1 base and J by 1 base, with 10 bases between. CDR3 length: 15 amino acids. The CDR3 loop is CASSLVDSSNTEAFF. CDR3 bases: TGTGCCAGCAGCTTAGTCGACAGCTCGAACACTGAAGCTTTCTTT.

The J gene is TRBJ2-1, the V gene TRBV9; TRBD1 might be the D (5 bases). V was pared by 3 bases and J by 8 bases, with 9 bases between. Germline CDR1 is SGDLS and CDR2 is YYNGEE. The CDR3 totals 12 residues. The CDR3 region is CASSERGHEQFF. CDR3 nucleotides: TGTGCCAGCAGCGAAAGGGGTCATGAGCAGTTCTTC.

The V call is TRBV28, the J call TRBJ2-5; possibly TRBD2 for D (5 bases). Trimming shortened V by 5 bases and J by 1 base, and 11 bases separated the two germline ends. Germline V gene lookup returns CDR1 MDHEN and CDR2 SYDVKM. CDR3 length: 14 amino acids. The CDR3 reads CASSPGGSQETQYF. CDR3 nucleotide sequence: TGTGCCAGCAGTCCCGGTGGGAGCCAAGAGACCCAGTACTTC.

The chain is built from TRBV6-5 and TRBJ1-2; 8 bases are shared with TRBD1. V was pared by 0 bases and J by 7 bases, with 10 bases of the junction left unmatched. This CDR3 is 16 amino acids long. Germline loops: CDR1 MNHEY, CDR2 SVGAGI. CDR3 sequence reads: CASSYSPTGARGGYTF. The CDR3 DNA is TGTGCCAGCAGTTACTCCCCGACAGGGGCCAGAGGTGGCTACACCTTC.

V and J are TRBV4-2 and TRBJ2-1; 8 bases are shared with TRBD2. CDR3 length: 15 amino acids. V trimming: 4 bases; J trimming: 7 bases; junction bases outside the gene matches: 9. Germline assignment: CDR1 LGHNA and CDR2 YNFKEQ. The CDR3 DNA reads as TGTGCCAGCAGCCGAGCCGGGACTAGGATAAATGAGCAGTTCTTC. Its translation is CASSRAGTRINEQFF.

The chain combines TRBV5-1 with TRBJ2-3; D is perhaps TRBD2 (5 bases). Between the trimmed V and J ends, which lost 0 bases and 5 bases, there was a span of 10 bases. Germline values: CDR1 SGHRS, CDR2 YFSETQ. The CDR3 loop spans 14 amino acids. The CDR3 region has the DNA TGCGCCAGCAGCTTGGTGGTAGCGTTAGATACGCAGTATTTT. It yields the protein CASSLVVALDTQYF.

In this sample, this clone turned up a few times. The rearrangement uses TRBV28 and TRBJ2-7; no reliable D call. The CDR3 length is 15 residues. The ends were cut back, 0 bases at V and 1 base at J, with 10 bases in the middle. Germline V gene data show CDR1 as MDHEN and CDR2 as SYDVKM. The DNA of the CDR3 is TGTGCCAGCAGTTTATGGCAGACACCTTCCTACGAGCAGTACTTC. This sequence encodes CASSLWQTPSYEQYF.

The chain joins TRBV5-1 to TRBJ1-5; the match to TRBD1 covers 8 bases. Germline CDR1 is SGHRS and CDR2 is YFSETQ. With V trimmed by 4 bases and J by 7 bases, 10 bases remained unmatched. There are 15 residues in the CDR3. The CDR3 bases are TGCGCCAGCAGCAGGACAGGGTCGAGCGGACAGCCCCAGCATTTT. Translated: CASSRTGSSGQPQHF.

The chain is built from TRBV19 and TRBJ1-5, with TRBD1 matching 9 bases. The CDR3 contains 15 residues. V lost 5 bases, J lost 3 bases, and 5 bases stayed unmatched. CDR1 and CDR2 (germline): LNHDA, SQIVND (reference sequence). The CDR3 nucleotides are TGTGCCAGTAGTTTCCGGGACAGGGTCAATCAGCCCCAGCATTTT. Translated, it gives CASSFRDRVNQPQHF.

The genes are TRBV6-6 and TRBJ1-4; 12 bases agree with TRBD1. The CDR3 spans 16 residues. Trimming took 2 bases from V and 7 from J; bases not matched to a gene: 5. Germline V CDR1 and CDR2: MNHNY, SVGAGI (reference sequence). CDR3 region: CASSYRSGQGAEKLFF. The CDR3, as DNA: TGTGCCAGCAGTTACAGGTCGGGACAGGGGGCTGAAAAACTGTTTTTT.

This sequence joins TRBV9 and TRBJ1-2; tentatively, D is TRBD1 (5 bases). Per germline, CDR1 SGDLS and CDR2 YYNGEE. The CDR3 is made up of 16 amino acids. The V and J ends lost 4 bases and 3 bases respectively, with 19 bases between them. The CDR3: CASSPRAGIRDYGYTF. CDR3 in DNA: TGTGCCAGCAGCCCCCGGGCAGGGATTAGAGACTATGGCTACACCTTC.

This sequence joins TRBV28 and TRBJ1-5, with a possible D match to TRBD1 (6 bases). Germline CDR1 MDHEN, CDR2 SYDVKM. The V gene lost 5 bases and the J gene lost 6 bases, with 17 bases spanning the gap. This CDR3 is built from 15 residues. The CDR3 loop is CASSPSGTSVQPQHF. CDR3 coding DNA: TGTGCCAGCAGTCCCTCCGGGACAAGTGTTCAGCCCCAGCATTTT.

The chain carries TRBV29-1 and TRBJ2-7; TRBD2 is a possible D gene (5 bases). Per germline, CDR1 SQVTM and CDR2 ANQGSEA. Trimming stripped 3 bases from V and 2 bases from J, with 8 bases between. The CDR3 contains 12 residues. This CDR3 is CSVEGVPYEQYF. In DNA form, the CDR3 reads TGCAGCGTTGAGGGAGTACCCTACGAGCAGTACTTC.

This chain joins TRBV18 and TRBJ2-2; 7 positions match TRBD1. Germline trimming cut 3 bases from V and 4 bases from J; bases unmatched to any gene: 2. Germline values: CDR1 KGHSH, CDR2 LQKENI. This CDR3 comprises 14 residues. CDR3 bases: TGTGCCAGCTCACCCGACAGGGCCACCGGGGAGCTGTTTTTT. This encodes CASSPDRATGELFF. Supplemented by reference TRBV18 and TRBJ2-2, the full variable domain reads NAGVMQNPRHLVRRRGQEARLRCSPMKGHSHVYWYRQLPEEGLKFMVYLQKENIIDESGMPKERFSAEFPKEGPSILRIQQVVRGDSAAYFCASSPDRATGELFFGEGSRLTVL.

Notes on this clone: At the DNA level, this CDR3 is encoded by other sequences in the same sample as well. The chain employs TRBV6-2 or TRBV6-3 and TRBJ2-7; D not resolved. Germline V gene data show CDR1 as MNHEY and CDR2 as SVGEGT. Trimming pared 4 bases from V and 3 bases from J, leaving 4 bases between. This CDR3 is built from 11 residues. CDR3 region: CASSSYYEQYF. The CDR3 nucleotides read TGTGCCAGCAGTTCGTACTACGAGCAGTACTTC.

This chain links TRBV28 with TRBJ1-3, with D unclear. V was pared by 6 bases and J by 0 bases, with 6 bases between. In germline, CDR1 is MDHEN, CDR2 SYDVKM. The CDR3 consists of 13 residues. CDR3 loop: CASRIHSGNTIYF. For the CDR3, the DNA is TGTGCCAGCAGAATCCACTCTGGAAACACCATATATTTT.

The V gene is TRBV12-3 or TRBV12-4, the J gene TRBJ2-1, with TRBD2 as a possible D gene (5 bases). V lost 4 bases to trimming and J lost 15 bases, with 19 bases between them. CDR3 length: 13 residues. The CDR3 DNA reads TGTGCCAGCAGTTCCCAACCGGACTCTATGTCGTTCTTC. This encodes CASSSQPDSMSFF.

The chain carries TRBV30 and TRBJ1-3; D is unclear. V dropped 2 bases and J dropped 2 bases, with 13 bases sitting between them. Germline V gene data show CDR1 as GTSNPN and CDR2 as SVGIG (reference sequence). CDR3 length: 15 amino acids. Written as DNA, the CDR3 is TGTGCCTGGAGTTGGGGAGCCACCACTGGAAACACCATATATTTT. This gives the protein CAWSWGATTGNTIYF.

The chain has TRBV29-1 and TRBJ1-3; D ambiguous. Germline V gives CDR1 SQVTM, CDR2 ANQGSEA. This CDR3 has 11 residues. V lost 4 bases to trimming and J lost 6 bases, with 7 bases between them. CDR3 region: CSVGEKNTIYF. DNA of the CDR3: TGCAGCGTTGGTGAGAAAAACACCATATATTTT.

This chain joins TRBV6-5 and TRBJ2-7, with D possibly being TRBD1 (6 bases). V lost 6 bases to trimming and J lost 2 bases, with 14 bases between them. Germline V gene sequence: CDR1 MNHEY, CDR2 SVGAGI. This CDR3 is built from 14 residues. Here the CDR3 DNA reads TGTGCCAGCAGACCTACTGGACAGACCTACGAGCAGTACTTC. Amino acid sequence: CASRPTGQTYEQYF.

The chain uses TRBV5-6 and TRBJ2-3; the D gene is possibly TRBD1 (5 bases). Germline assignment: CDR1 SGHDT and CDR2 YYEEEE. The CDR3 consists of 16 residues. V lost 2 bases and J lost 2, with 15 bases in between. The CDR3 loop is CASSFRAPAATDTQYF. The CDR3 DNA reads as TGTGCCAGCAGCTTCAGGGCCCCGGCCGCCACAGATACGCAGTATTTT.

Here the CDR3 DNA reads TGTGCCAGTTGGAGTCCCACCTACAATGAGCAGTTCTTC. Translating it yields CASWSPTYNEQFF. This chain uses TRBV6-5 with TRBJ2-1; no definite D call. The CDR3 is made up of 13 amino acids. Trimming shortened V by 9 bases and J by 2 bases, and 11 bases separated the two germline ends. Looked up from germline, CDR1 is MNHEY and CDR2 is SVGAGI.

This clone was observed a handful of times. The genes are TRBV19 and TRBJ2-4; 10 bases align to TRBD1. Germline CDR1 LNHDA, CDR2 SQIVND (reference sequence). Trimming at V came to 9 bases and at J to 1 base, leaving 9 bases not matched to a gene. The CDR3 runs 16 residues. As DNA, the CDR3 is TGTGCCAGCACGACAGGGGGCGGTCGGGCCAAAAACATTCAGTACTTC. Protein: CASTTGGGRAKNIQYF.